These T cell receptor beta chains were read from a single sample in a study of T cell responses to AZD1222 COVID-19 vaccine. Generated by immunoSEQ multiplex PCR, the TCRdb table keeps only in-frame clones and is missing some. The sample has 130,000 or so clones, more than 80% seen once. The starting material was peripheral blood, obtained on day 0 of AZD1222 vaccination. The receptors were gathered from an adult in good health. Both conserved end residues are part of each CDR3. Each record gives: CDR3 protein, CDR3 DNA, clone size, CDR3 length, V gene, J gene, D gene. D genes are given only for firm matches. Expanded clones are given a class, and other clones once, few, many or no size at all.

CASRRTDATNEKLFF	TGTGCCAGCCGCAGGACGGATGCAACTAATGAAAAACTGTTTTTT	NA	15	TRBV6-5	TRBJ1-4	NA
CATHREGNTEAFF	TGTGCCACGCACAGGGAAGGGAACACTGAAGCTTTCTTT	NA	13	TRBV6-5	TRBJ1-1	NA
CASSPRLAGNQETQYF	TGTGCCAGCAGCCCCCGACTAGCGGGGAACCAAGAGACCCAGTACTTC	once	16	TRBV7-9	TRBJ2-5	TRBD2
CASSLDRRMGGYTF	TGTGCCAGCAGCTTAGACCGTAGGATGGGGGGCTACACCTTC	NA	14	TRBV11-2	TRBJ1-2	NA
CASSQDPVVSNEQFF	TGCGCCAGCAGCCAAGATCCGGTGGTCTCCAATGAGCAGTTCTTC	NA	15	TRBV4-3	TRBJ2-1	NA
CASSHTQQGTETQYF	TGTGCCAGCAGCCACACACAGCAGGGTACGGAGACCCAGTACTTC	NA	15	TRBV4-2	TRBJ2-5	NA
CASSYLGSGNTIYF	TGTGCCAGCAGTTACTTGGGGTCTGGAAACACCATATATTTT	once	14	TRBV6-5	TRBJ1-3	NA
CASSRRSYNEQFF	TGTGCCAGCAGCCGACGTTCCTACAATGAGCAGTTCTTC	NA	13	TRBV3-1/TRBV3-2	TRBJ2-1	NA
CASSDSDGGAGNTQYF	TGTGCCAGCAGTGACTCCGACGGGGGGGCCGGGAATACGCAGTATTTT	once	16	TRBV6-4	TRBJ2-3	TRBD2
CASSLHSEAWGYTF	TGTGCCAGCAGTCTACACTCGGAGGCGTGGGGCTACACCTTC	NA	14	TRBV28	TRBJ1-2	NA
CASSMTANTEAFF	TGTGCCAGCAGCATGACTGCGAACACTGAAGCTTTCTTT	NA	13	TRBV9	TRBJ1-1	NA
CASAQGGSAKNIQYF	TGTGCCTCTGCCCAGGGTGGGAGTGCCAAAAACATTCAGTACTTC	NA	15	TRBV19	TRBJ2-4	NA
CASSLDTTGPGDEQFF	TGCGCCAGCAGCTTGGATACAACGGGGCCAGGCGATGAGCAGTTCTTC	NA	16	TRBV5-1	TRBJ2-1	NA
CASSLGVQSAYF	TGTGCCAGCAGCCTGGGGGTCCAGTCCGCGTATTTT	once	12	TRBV28	TRBJ2-3	NA
CASSPQGAVEAFF	TGTGCCAGCTCCCCACAGGGGGCAGTTGAAGCTTTCTTT	NA	13	TRBV18	TRBJ1-1	TRBD1
CASRSGQLANYGYTF	TGTGCCAGTAGATCCGGACAGCTAGCTAACTATGGCTACACCTTC	NA	15	TRBV19	TRBJ1-2	NA
CASSFRAGDNTEAFF	TGTGCCAGCAGTTTCCGGGCAGGGGATAACACTGAAGCTTTCTTT	NA	15	TRBV28	TRBJ1-1	NA
CASSAQGRSGQETQYF	TGTGCCAGCAGTGCTCAGGGGCGGTCGGGTCAAGAGACCCAGTACTTC	NA	16	TRBV27	TRBJ2-5	NA
CASSPRRQETQYF	TGTGCCAGCTCACCAAGAAGGCAAGAGACCCAGTACTTC	NA	13	TRBV18	TRBJ2-5	NA
CASSQWMVGHQPQHF	TGCGCCAGCAGCCAATGGATGGTAGGCCATCAGCCCCAGCATTTT	NA	15	TRBV4-1	TRBJ1-5	NA
CATPPGPTDTQYF	TGTGCCACCCCCCCGGGGCCCACAGATACGCAGTATTTT	NA	13	TRBV19	TRBJ2-3	NA
CASSLEGANQPQHF	TGTGCCAGCAGCTTAGAGGGGGCGAACCAGCCCCAGCATTTT	NA	14	TRBV5-4	TRBJ1-5	TRBD1
CASRHPGGYTF	TGTGCCAGCCGCCATCCCGGTGGCTACACCTTC	NA	11	TRBV6-5	TRBJ1-2	NA
CASSLDVAGSYNEQFF	TGTGCCAGCAGCTTAGATGTAGCGGGATCCTACAATGAGCAGTTCTTC	once	16	TRBV7-8	TRBJ2-1	TRBD2
CASSFSGPNTEAFF	TGTGCCAGCAGTTTTTCGGGTCCGAACACTGAAGCTTTCTTT	once	14	TRBV28	TRBJ1-1	NA
CASSEALGGTEQYF	TGTGCCAGCAGTGAAGCGCTGGGGGGAACCGAGCAGTACTTC	NA	14	TRBV2	TRBJ2-7	NA
CANLRRQGTGELFF	TGTGCCAATTTGAGGAGACAGGGGACCGGGGAGCTGTTTTTT	NA	14	TRBV7-9	TRBJ2-2	TRBD1
CASSTLPGRLGAPLHF	TGTGCCAGTAGTACCCTGCCGGGACGACTGGGAGCACCCCTCCACTTT	NA	16	TRBV19	TRBJ1-6	NA
CASSQGVMRGYSYEQYF	TGTGCCAGCAGCCAAGGGGTCATGAGGGGATACTCCTACGAGCAGTACTTC	NA	17	TRBV3-1/TRBV3-2	TRBJ2-7	NA
CATSRARGGEKLFF	TGTGCCACCAGCAGAGCCCGGGGGGGTGAAAAACTGTTTTTT	NA	14	TRBV15	TRBJ1-4	NA